This T cell receptor beta chain was profiled in a study of cytomegalovirus exposure and HLA in healthy donors (dated by TCRdb to 2017 to 2019). Notes on the research overall: An earlier analysis of approximately 640 of the donors reported 276 Gb of sequence data and around 110 million unique TCR beta sequences from some 180 million T cells. About 280 gigabases of sequencing data and 91 million or so unique TCR sequences made up an early release that covered some 640 HLA-typed donors. Of the 300 to 500 genotyped donors, over 80% were placed in the genetic ancestry cluster associated with self-reported Caucasian donors. The study aimed to test whether cataloging public T cell receptors could reveal signatures of past pathogen exposure. Using immunosequencing, the study profiled T cell repertoires from 550 to 750 subjects and related those repertoires to cytomegalovirus serostatus. A separate validation cohort of over a hundred different subjects was used in addition to the approximately 670-subject first cohort. High-throughput TCR immunosequencing, statistical association of individual TCRs with disease status, and machine learning were combined to predict cytomegalovirus infection status. To study patterns of TCR occurrence, a later analysis re-analyzed previously published TCR beta repertoires from hundreds of donors and added high-resolution HLA genotyping. In the later analysis, no new phenotypic data were used to find candidate immune exposures; instead, reliance was placed on TCR beta sequences and their occurrence across donors. In an earlier analysis of a few hundred of the donors, high-throughput TCR beta sequencing was used to judge whether each TCR beta V gene segment behaved as functional or pseudogenic. Donor age, sex, ethnicity and CMV serostatus were compiled together with the repertoire data. A later genetic analysis used genome-wide SNP genotypes for about 60% of the roughly 700 donors, treating that subset as a discovery cohort. Every repertoire in the discovery cohort had been generated on one and the same sequencing platform. HLA typing covered class I and class II loci at four-digit resolution. Typing coverage differed by locus: A, B, C, DRB1 and DQB1 were typed in about 629-630 donors, DQA1 in approximately 520, DPA1 in 600 to 610, and DPB1 in roughly 450. A handful of DR-DQ haplotypes were treated as single units for association and clustering because of strong linkage in the cohort. Across around 400 genotyped donors of the cohort, an average of approximately 220,000 unique TCR beta nucleotide sequences per donor were sequenced, and approximately 17% of those sequences were non-productive.

The library was built by means of the immunoSEQ multiplex PCR assay. The multiplex PCR relied on a mix of 60 forward primers for TCR Vbeta segments and 13 reverse primers for TCR Jbeta segments. Amplification of the CDR3 region of rearranged TCR beta genes was performed with a multiplex PCR assay on genomic DNA. Amplified TCR beta libraries were sequenced as 87-base-pair reads on the Illumina HiSeq System. The original pipeline was this. A later analysis counted about 80 million unique TCR beta chains across the 666 repertoires, and around 9.9 million of these chains were shared by at least two donors. Raw reads were error-corrected and collapsed into unique sequences by a nearest-neighbor algorithm in which closely related sequences were merged to remove PCR and sequencing errors. Alignment of CDR3 sequences to IMGT reference sequences was used to assign V, D and J gene segments. For a sequence to be retained, at least a six-nucleotide match to both a V gene segment and a J gene segment was required. A rearrangement was called productive if the CDR3 had no stop codons and remained in frame with V and J, and every other rearrangement was called non-productive. Following IMGT convention, CDR3 was defined as the stretch from the second conserved V-encoded cysteine up to the conserved J-encoded phenylalanine. The earlier analysis of 500 to 750 of the donors excluded any sequence lacking an unambiguous match to a single V gene segment. In an earlier analysis of 587 of the donors, V segments were called functional above 56.7% productive rearrangements and were called segregating when the between-donor standard deviation exceeded 5%. A statistical classification framework was built to diagnose cytomegalovirus status from the catalog of TCR beta chain sequences. In a later analysis, V and J genes were assigned by comparing TCR nucleotide sequences against IMGT/GENE-DB human TR gene sequences. In a later analysis, CDR3 sequences and most-parsimonious VDJ recombination scenarios were assigned using the TCRdist pipeline. A later analysis defined each TCR beta chain by its CDR3 amino acid sequence plus V-gene family, and excluded reads lacking a unique V-gene family. To address suspected cross-contamination and a sequencing artifact, a later analysis removed a few hundred highly shared, low-generation-probability nucleotide sequences. For each public chain, a later analysis derived a clonal expansion index from normalized ranks of inferred template counts within each repertoire. Generation probabilities in a later analysis came from a VDJ recombination model fitted to out-of-frame rearrangements, and those results were checked against IGoR. In a later analysis, hypergeometric tests were used to score TCR-TCR, TCR-HLA and TCR-CMV co-occurrence, with a repertoire-size bias correction applied to TCR pairs. To estimate false discovery rates, a later analysis permuted the HLA or CMV assignments 20 times. In a later analysis, co-occurring TCRs were grouped using DBSCAN, and TCRdist sequence similarity was added for clustering within HLA-allele-positive subsets. Co-occurrence clustering excluded repertoires with fewer than 30,000 or more than 120,000 public chains, plus five with anomalous nucleotide sharing. TCRdb retrieved this table from immuneACCESS and kept in-frame rearrangements only. Not all clones are present; in checked studies, unresolved V genes account for under half, and no reason is known for the remainder. The V and J calls and clone size come from that table; D and trimming were worked out from the DNA. For this sample the table gives roughly 130,000 clones, of which 74% were detected only once. Jointly, the top ten make up around 4.7% of the sample.

The cohort was made up of approximately 700 healthy bone marrow donors. Cohort members were all nominally healthy when sampled, although unrecorded immune exposures were likely present. The donor was CMV seropositive and was included in the group of 290 or so seropositive cohort members. Every donor gave a peripheral blood sample, and the peripheral blood mononuclear cells from that sample were used for TCR beta sequencing. The Qiagen DNeasy Blood Extraction Kit was used to extract genomic DNA from the blood cell samples. Notes on this clone: Its target antigen remains unknown. No base-level quality is on record; no much larger clone is a single base apart.

What the study reported, not specific to this receptor: According to a later analysis, most CMV-associated TCR beta chains appeared to be HLA-restricted, and the HLA associations seemed to be driven largely by CMV exposure. The cohort was sequenced for TCR beta chains only, and without alpha or paired-chain data the features that could be detected were limited. A further reported finding was that TCR beta sequences accurately predicted the HLA-A and HLA-B alleles for most subjects in the first cohort. Sequencing depth was assumed to be roughly uniform across donors in the presence/absence analyses, though that assumption may not hold. Across donors, most TCR sequences were observed very rarely, whereas some public TCRs were present in many individuals. Compared with equally common non-associated chains, HLA-associated TCR beta chains in a later analysis were more clonally expanded and had lower generation probabilities. In a later analysis, several top co-occurrence clusters were reported to appear linked to parvovirus B19, influenza, CMV and Epstein-Barr virus. A group of highly shared sequence variants was considered likely to be a technical artifact of the sequencing pipeline. Linkage disequilibrium might explain the correlated functional status among segregating V segments, but an unknown experimental factor could not be excluded. A later genetic analysis reported fewer N-insertions in productive TCRs among donors in an Asian-associated ancestry cluster than the approximately 670-donor mean. In a later analysis, the rate of TCR association differed among HLA loci, with DRB1 alleles having the most associated TCRs and HLA-C alleles having the fewest. Because some donors lacked HLA typing at each locus, the association tests relied only on the typed subset. In an earlier analysis of fewer than 750 of the donors, most TCR beta V segments were observed in productive rearrangements about 87% or about 30% of the time, broadly matching IMGT annotations. When HLA alleles, especially DR and DQ, strongly co-occurred, TCR associations were difficult to assign to individual alleles. Cytomegalovirus status was reported to be diagnosed by the classifier with high specificity and sensitivity in both the original and validation cohorts. Three of the identified cytomegalovirus-associated TCR beta chains were confirmed in vitro to be specific for cytomegalovirus antigens. According to the authors, the approach could potentially be generalized to other disease states and immunological phenotypes. At a false discovery rate of 0.05, a later analysis linked 16,951 TCR beta sequences to specific HLA alleles. In a later genetic analysis, a missense DCLRE1C variant was associated with V-gene and J-gene trimming of TCR beta chains, and the association was replicated in an independent cohort. CMV serostatus was the only immune exposure information available for the cohort. Because counts were too low, around 18 rarely observed V segments, including chromosome 9 orphons, were left out of the earlier analysis of a few hundred of the donors. The study listed over 150 TCR beta chains as associated with cytomegalovirus.

The receptor was isolated from a man between 18 and 35 years old in good health and CMV-seropositive. The sequenced material came from PBMCs.

The base sequence is TGTGCCAGCAGCTTGGCAGGGGGCCAGCCCCAGCATTTT. It translates as CASSLAGGQPQHF. The sequence is built from TRBV5-6 and TRBJ1-5; 8 central nucleotides agree with TRBD1. The germline V gene sets CDR1 to SGHDT and CDR2 to YYEEEE. Inclusive of the bounding cysteine and phenylalanine, the CDR3 is 13 residues long. Left in the record is the CDR3 DNA by itself, 39 bases read in frame from the first base. V and J are trimmed by 0 bases and 7 bases, and the gene matches miss 0 bases of the junction.